This T cell receptor (beta chain) was recovered during a study of monozygotic twins with cystic fibrosis. Concerning this clone: The antigen remains unidentified.

Findings of the study overall: V usage most resembled the co-twin in 13 of 16 pairs. Median Simpson clonality of 0.0095 suggested naive T cells predominated. Unrelated CF individuals shared fewer identical clonotypes than monozygotic CF twins. Age, concordance and disease severity did not associate with shared CDR3 numbers.

Germline V CDR1 and CDR2: SGHTA, FQGNSA. V lost 2 bases and J lost 0; bases outside the gene matches: 1. The CDR3 is 15 residues long. Produced via immunoSEQ multiplex PCR; TCRdb's table is partial and in-frame only. The data show about 9,500 clones, 97% to 99% seen once. The material sequenced was blood. V usage is TRBV7-2 and J usage is TRBJ2-7, with 10 bases that match TRBD2. The TCR sequence derives from a girl aged 2-10 years with cystic fibrosis. The CDR3 reads CASSLRTSGSYEQYF. CDR3 bases: TGTGCCAGCAGCTTAAGGACTAGCGGCTCCTACGAGCAGTACTTC.